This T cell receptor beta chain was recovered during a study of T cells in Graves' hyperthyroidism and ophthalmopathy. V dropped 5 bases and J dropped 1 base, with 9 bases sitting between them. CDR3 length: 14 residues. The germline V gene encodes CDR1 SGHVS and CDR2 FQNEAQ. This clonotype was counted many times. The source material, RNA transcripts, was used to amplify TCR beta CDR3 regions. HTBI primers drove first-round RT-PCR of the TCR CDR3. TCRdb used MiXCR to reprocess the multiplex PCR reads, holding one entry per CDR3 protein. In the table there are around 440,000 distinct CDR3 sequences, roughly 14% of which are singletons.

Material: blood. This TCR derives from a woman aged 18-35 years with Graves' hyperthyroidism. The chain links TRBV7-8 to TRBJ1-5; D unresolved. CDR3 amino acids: CASSLGQSNQPQHF. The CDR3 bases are TGTGCCAGCAGCCTCGGCCAAAGCAATCAGCCCCAGCATTTT.